This T cell receptor beta chain comes out of a study of blood T cell repertoires in COVID-19. Study-wide context: Samples of COVID-19 (acute and convalescent) were obtained from the United States, Italy and Spain. In each case, the material was cDNA or gDNA derived from T cells, B-cell-depleted T cells, or PBMCs.

As handled by the study authors: The assay estimated nucleated cells by amplifying reference gene primers. Sequenced by immunoSEQ multiplex PCR; TCRdb stores in-frame clones only, minus some. V and J calls and clone size follow that table, whereas D and trimming were derived from the DNA. The table lists some 200,000 clones, roughly nine tenths of them singletons. Residents of about two dozen US areas, aged 18 to 89 years, made up the participants. Losses at the gene ends were 4 bases for V and 8 bases for J; bases not matched to a gene: 10. Germline V gene sequence: CDR1 KGHDR, CDR2 SFDVKD. CDR3 length equals 16 residues.

This rearrangement joins TRBV24-1 to TRBJ2-1; TRBD2 matches at 10 bases. This TCR was sampled from a woman aged 18-35 years in a cohort exposed to, infected with or recovered from COVID-19 (not recorded which). Sequenced: PBMCs or T cells enriched from blood (not recorded which). CDR3 DNA: TGTGCCACCAGTGACAAACAGCGGGAGGGCAAAGATGAGCAGTTCTTC. Translation gives CATSDKQREGKDEQFF.